Included here is one T cell receptor (beta chain) sequence, with context. This clone was detected only a few times. The antigen this receptor binds is unknown. No qualities accompany the bases; no much larger clone lies one base away. The entry originates in a study of beta chain features in type 1 diabetes (dated by TCRdb to about 2018). As for the study more broadly: Patients and healthy donors did not differ in mean age, gender distribution, total cell number or subset yield. Regulatory and stem cell-like memory subsets were obtained from only 8 patients and roughly 8 healthy donors, while naive and central memory subsets were obtained from all 28 donors. A total of under 140,000,000 sorted cells were examined across all samples, and the number of cells per subset was strongly correlated with RNA yield. In the study, TCRB repertoires of sorted circulating CD4+ T cell subsets from recently diagnosed type 1 diabetes patients were compared with those of matched healthy donors. Results the study describes overall, beyond this receptor: Because the HLA sub-analyses included only small numbers of individuals, any influence of HLA type on TCRB rearrangement was left unresolved. Patients with type 1 diabetes made fewer insertions and deleted more nucleotides at VDJ recombination sites, implying thymic rearrangement abnormalities. Because cDNA rather than genomic DNA was sequenced, highly expressing activated cells could have been over-represented, although no difference in activation and CD3 levels was found between groups. Type 1 diabetes patients showed a moderate but significant shortening of TCRB CDR3 length in all four CD4+ subsets. PCR may preferentially amplify shorter templates, but because patient and control samples were amplified and corrected together, any resulting skew would affect both groups equally. Naive, central memory and regulatory TCRB repertoires appeared to be more similar among patients than among healthy donors.

Each donor gave one peripheral blood draw, roughly 0.11 L on average, collected into heparinised tubes. A BD FACSAria II and a panel including CD45RO, CCR7, CD25, CD127, CD95 and CD27 were used to sort naive, central memory, regulatory and stem cell-like memory CD4+ T cells. A purity above 98% was achieved for all sorted populations. PBMCs were isolated right away by Lymphoprep density gradient centrifugation and were stained directly, without culture. To minimize batch effects, samples were stained and sorted in pairs, one healthy donor with one patient per experiment. The High Capacity cDNA Reverse Transcription Kit was used to reverse transcribe all of the isolated RNA, meaning that expressed TCRB transcripts were what got sequenced. Deep immunoSEQ sequencing was performed on naive, central memory and regulatory T cell samples, with an average of around 3.5 million total reads per sample. After sorted cells were lysed in RLT buffer, RNA was extracted with DNase-treated RNeasy Micro or Mini kits, with the choice depending on cell number. Each cell subset was processed on its own to prevent cross-contamination, while patient and healthy donor samples were processed together. The immunoSEQ multiplex PCR was used to amplify TCRB sequences from cDNA, generating 87-bp fragments that spanned the CDR3 region. The amplicons were sequenced using the Illumina HiSeq platform. Turning to the authors' computational methods: Synthetic template baselines were used to correct PCR bias computationally, reads within Hamming distance 2 were collapsed together, and singletons that could not be merged were discarded. Reads were aligned against IMGT so that V, D and J genes, CDR3 length and insertions or deletions at six rearrangement sites could be assigned. Within each subset, clonotype counts were normalized to sorted cell number, and only after that were true diversity and Gini coefficients computed with the tcR R package. The overlap coefficient, calculated on TCRB nucleotide sequences, was used to measure repertoire sharing. As a proxy for the pre-selection repertoire, out-of-frame TCRB sequences from naive cells were analyzed. TCRdb's version of the immuneACCESS table is confined to in-frame rearrangements and falls short of the full clone set. An unresolved V gene accounts for under half of the shortfall where checked; the remainder is of unknown origin. That table furnishes V, J and clone size, whereas the DNA furnished D and trimming. This sample lists almost 250,000 clones; approximately 14% were detected once. More than 0.025% of the sample comes from the top ten.

The source is a woman aged 40 to 55 in good health. Material: naive CD4+ T cells from blood. The cell subset or site tag for this specimen amounts to: true naive CD4+ T cells.

The nucleotide sequence is given as TGCGCCAGCAGCCACAGGCAGGAGGCGGGCACTGAAGCTTTCTTT. This translates into CASSHRQEAGTEAFF. The chain couples TRBV4-1 to TRBJ1-1, with the D gene call left open. Between the V and J ends, shortened by 3 bases and 4 bases respectively, the junction contains 15 bases. CDR1 and CDR2, looked up from the germline V gene, are MGHRA and YSYEKL. Taken from cysteine to phenylalanine, the CDR3 has 15 residues. The entry retains the CDR3 DNA only, 45 bases that are in frame from base 1.